These 17 T cell receptor beta chains originate from one sample sequenced in a study of cytomegalovirus exposure and HLA in healthy donors. Vbeta (60) and Jbeta (13) primers were used in the PCR. TCRdb keeps only in-frame clones here, not all; method: immunoSEQ multiplex PCR. The data show 90,000 or so clones, around 80% seen once. The sample comprised PBMCs. All receptors derive from a woman between 45 and 60 years old in good health and CMV-seropositive.

The chain links TRBV6-6 to TRBJ1-1; maybe TRBD1 (6 bases). Trimming shortened V by 6 bases and J by 1 base, and 12 bases separated the two germline ends. This CDR3 comprises 14 residues. Germline V gives CDR1 MNHNY, CDR2 SVGAGI (reference sequence). Here the CDR3 DNA reads TGTGCCAGCAGGAGATACAGGGCGAACACTGAAGCTTTCTTT. Its translation is CASRRYRANTEAFF.

The chain has TRBV7-9 and TRBJ2-3; maybe TRBD2 (6 bases). The CDR3 sequence is 15 residues long. CDR1 is SEHNR, CDR2 FQNEAQ, per germline (reference sequence). V lost 1 base, J lost 6 bases, and 14 bases lay in between. CDR3 in amino acids: CASSLVEPRGDTQYF. CDR3 sequence (DNA): TGTGCCAGCAGCTTAGTGGAACCTCGGGGGGATACGCAGTATTTT.

This chain uses TRBV18 with TRBJ1-3, with D possibly matching TRBD1 (5 bases). The ends were cut back, 4 bases at V and 2 bases at J, with 15 bases in the middle. Germline V gene lookup returns CDR1 KGHSH and CDR2 LQKENI. The CDR3 loop spans 16 amino acids. The CDR3 region is CASSQAGLTAGNTIYF. In nucleotides, the CDR3 is TGTGCCAGCTCACAGGCGGGACTGACGGCTGGAAACACCATATATTTT. Filled out from reference TRBV18 and TRBJ1-3, the complete variable domain reads NAGVMQNPRHLVRRRGQEARLRCSPMKGHSHVYWYRQLPEEGLKFMVYLQKENIIDESGMPKERFSAEFPKEGPSILRIQQVVRGDSAAYFCASSQAGLTAGNTIYFGEGSWLTVV.

The chain uses TRBV7-2 and TRBJ1-1; D unresolved. There are 15 residues in the CDR3. Germline CDR1 reads SGHTA; CDR2 reads FQGNSA. The V end lost 5 bases, the J end lost 4 bases, and 17 bases lay between the germline ends. The CDR3 DNA follows: TGTGCCAGCAGCCCCGACCCCTCTAGGAGCACTGAAGCTTTCTTT. Residues: CASSPDPSRSTEAFF.

The chain recombines TRBV7-3 with TRBJ2-5; a weak D match, TRBD1 (6 bases). The CDR3 contains 14 residues. V was trimmed by 6 bases and J by 4 bases, leaving 15 bases between them. Germline V gene lookup returns CDR1 SGHTA and CDR2 FQGTGA. This CDR3 is CASSAGQGRETQYF. CDR3 in DNA: TGTGCCAGCAGTGCCGGGCAGGGGAGAGAGACCCAGTACTTC.

J is TRBJ1-4 and V is TRBV18; the D gene is possibly TRBD1 (5 bases). Per the germline V gene, CDR1 is KGHSH and CDR2 is LQKENI. The CDR3 runs to 13 residues. V lost 4 bases and J lost 8, with 11 bases in between. The CDR3 reads CASSLMSGEKLFF. The CDR3 bases are TGTGCCAGCTCACTAATGTCAGGGGAAAAACTGTTTTTT.

This clone has a handful of counts. This chain joins TRBV6-1 and TRBJ2-7, with 8 positions matching TRBD1. Germline CDR1 is MNHNS and CDR2 is SASEGT. This CDR3 is 15 amino acids long. V was pared by 6 bases and J by 5 bases, with 12 bases of the junction left unmatched. CDR3 coding DNA: TGTGCCAGCAGCGCCACGCCGGACAGGGCCCACGAGCAGTACTTC. Translating it yields CASSATPDRAHEQYF.

The gene calls are TRBV19 and TRBJ1-5; TRBD1 might be the D (6 bases). The ends were cut back, 5 bases at V and 3 bases at J, with 17 bases in the middle. This CDR3 contains 16 residues. CDR1 and CDR2 from the germline V gene are LNHDA and SQIVND (reference sequence). CDR3 DNA sequence: TGTGCCAGTAGTCCACAGGGTTGGGGCGCCAATCAGCCCCAGCATTTT. Residues: CASSPQGWGANQPQHF.

The rearrangement joins TRBV6-5 to TRBJ1-4; D unresolved. Between the trimmed V and J ends, which lost 0 bases and 5 bases, there was a span of 10 bases. Germline CDR1 MNHEY, CDR2 SVGAGI. This CDR3 comprises 15 residues. CDR3 nucleotide sequence: TGTGCCAGCAGTTACTCGGTGACTACCAATGAAAAACTGTTTTTT. Translating it yields CASSYSVTTNEKLFF.

Points on this clone: Since no conserved phenylalanine or tryptophan closes the CDR3, a read error is the likely cause. The chain has TRBV13 and TRBJ1-2; 12 nucleotides line up with TRBD1. The germline CDR1 and CDR2 sequences are PRHDT and FYEKMQ (reference sequence). The CDR3 runs to 17 residues. The V segment lost 5 bases and the J segment 6 bases; nucleotides outside the gene matches: 13. The chain's CDR3 is CASSPGYFGTGGDGYTL. In DNA, the CDR3 is TGTGCCAGCAGCCCAGGATATTTCGGGACAGGGGGCGATGGCTACACCCTC.

This clone was recorded only once. The chain carries TRBV6-1 and TRBJ1-1; D not resolved. The CDR3 loop spans 15 amino acids. Trimming removed 2 bases at V and 0 bases at J, with 10 bases between. Germline V gene data show CDR1 as MNHNS and CDR2 as SASEGT. Here the CDR3 reads CASSEWSGLNTEAFF. The CDR3 nucleotides are TGTGCCAGCAGTGAATGGTCAGGTTTGAACACTGAAGCTTTCTTT.

J is TRBJ1-5 and V is TRBV19, with 11 positions matching TRBD1. The ends lost 4 bases at V and 6 bases at J; junction bases unmatched: 2. The CDR3 loop spans 14 amino acids. Germline-derived CDR1 and CDR2 are LNHDA and SQIVND (reference sequence). The CDR3 DNA reads TGTGCCAGTAGTACGGGACAGGGGGTTCAGCCCCAGCATTTT. Amino acids: CASSTGQGVQPQHF.

This sequence joins TRBV19 and TRBJ2-1; 8 nucleotides line up with TRBD2. Looked up from germline, CDR1 is LNHDA and CDR2 is SQIVND (reference sequence). The CDR3 totals 15 residues. Trimming removed 3 bases from V and 5 bases from J; junction bases left unmatched: 6. For the CDR3, the DNA is TGTGCCAGTAGTATTGCGAGCGGGAGCAACAATGAGCAGTTCTTC. Protein sequence: CASSIASGSNNEQFF.

The gene calls are TRBV4-1 and TRBJ2-1, with 11 bases matching TRBD2. The CDR3 loop spans 18 amino acids. The V gene's germline CDR1 is MGHRA and CDR2 YSYEKL. Losses at the gene ends were 0 bases for V and 7 bases for J; bases not matched to a gene: 11. CDR3 loop: CASSQDFSGRGRGNEQFF. CDR3 in DNA: TGCGCCAGCAGCCAAGATTTTAGCGGGAGGGGGCGGGGAAATGAGCAGTTCTTC.

This rearrangement joins TRBV19 to TRBJ2-1; 11 nucleotides line up with TRBD2. The CDR3 consists of 16 residues. The germline gives CDR1 LNHDA, CDR2 SQIVND (reference sequence). V lost 4 bases to trimming and J lost 4 bases; unmatched junction nucleotides: 6. CDR3 DNA: TGTGCCAGTAGTACGCCCGGGACTAGCGGATACAATGAGCAGTTCTTC. Protein product: CASSTPGTSGYNEQFF.

This sequence joins TRBV5-1 and TRBJ2-7, with TRBD1 matching 7 bases. There are 13 residues in the CDR3. Germline CDR1 is SGHRS and CDR2 is YFSETQ. The CDR3 DNA reads as TGTGCCAGCAGCTCGACAGGGTCCTACGAGCAGTACGTC. This translates into CASSSTGSYEQYV.

The chain has TRBV6-1 and TRBJ1-1; a possible D gene is TRBD1 (6 bases). The CDR3 has 14 residues. The V gene lost 6 bases and the J gene lost 2 bases, with 13 bases spanning the gap. Germline V gene data show CDR1 as MNHNS and CDR2 as SASEGT. The CDR3 nucleotides read TGTGCCAGCAGGATAACAGGGTCAAACACTGAAGCTTTCTTT. Translation: CASRITGSNTEAFF.